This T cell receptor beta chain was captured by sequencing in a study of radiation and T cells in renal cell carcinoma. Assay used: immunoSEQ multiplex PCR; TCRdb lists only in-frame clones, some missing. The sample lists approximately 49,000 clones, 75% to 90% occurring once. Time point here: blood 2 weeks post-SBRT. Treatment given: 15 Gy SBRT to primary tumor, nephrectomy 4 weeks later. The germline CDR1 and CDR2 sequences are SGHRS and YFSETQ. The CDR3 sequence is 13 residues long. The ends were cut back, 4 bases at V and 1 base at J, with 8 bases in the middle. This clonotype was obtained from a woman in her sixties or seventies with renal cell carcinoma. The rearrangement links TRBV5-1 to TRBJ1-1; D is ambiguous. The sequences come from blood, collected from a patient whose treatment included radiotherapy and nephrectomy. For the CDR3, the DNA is TGCGCCAGCAGCCTTGGAGGGAACACTGAAGCTTTCTTT. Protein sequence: CASSLGGNTEAFF.